Listed here are 13 T cell receptor beta chains from one sample, sequenced in a study of OX40 agonist ivuxolimab in advanced cancers. The table came from immunoSEQ multiplex PCR; TCRdb's copy has only in-frame clones and leaves some out. The sample contains 65,000 to 90,000 clones, roughly 84% of which appear only once. Sequenced material: CD4+ or CD8+ T cells sorted from blood, taken in a trial of the OX40 agonist ivuxolimab. These receptors were taken from an adult with an advanced solid tumor such as melanoma, head and neck, liver or kidney cancer.

This clone was recorded only once. V gene TRBV4-3 combines with J gene TRBJ2-2, with D tentatively TRBD2 (6 bases). This CDR3 spans 15 amino acids. Germline CDR1 LGHNA, CDR2 YSLEER. V gave up 1 base and J gave up 5 bases, with 11 bases separating them. CDR3: CASSQVRGFTGELFF. The CDR3 nucleotides read TGCGCCAGCAGCCAAGTGCGGGGATTTACCGGGGAGCTGTTTTTT.

The chain uses TRBV7-8 and TRBJ1-4; 8 bases fit TRBD1. V trimming: 5 bases; J trimming: 3 bases; junction bases outside the gene matches: 5. Germline V gene data show CDR1 as SGHVS and CDR2 as FQNEAQ. There are 15 residues in the CDR3. DNA of the CDR3: TGTGCCAGCAGCCCGGGGACAGGCCCTAATGAAAAACTGTTTTTT. Its translation is CASSPGTGPNEKLFF. The full variable domain, with the rest looked up from reference TRBV7-8 and TRBJ1-4, is GAGVSQSPRYKVAKRGQDVALRCDPISGHVSLFWYQQALGQGPEFLTYFQNEAQLDKSGLPSDRFFAERPEGSVSTLKIQRTQQEDSAVYLCASSPGTGPNEKLFFGSGTQLSVL.

This sequence joins TRBV9 and TRBJ2-7, with TRBD1 matching over 11 bases. Germline assignment: CDR1 SGDLS and CDR2 YYNGEE. The CDR3 extends over 16 amino acids. V lost 0 bases to trimming and J lost 2 bases; unmatched junction nucleotides: 4. CDR3 loop: CASSVAGGQGAYEQYF. CDR3 sequence (DNA): TGTGCCAGCAGCGTAGCGGGGGGACAGGGGGCCTACGAGCAGTACTTC.

This clone has a single count. The gene calls are TRBV7-3 and TRBJ2-5, with a tentative D call TRBD1 (5 bases). Trimming took off 1 base at V and 5 bases at J, with 14 bases between the two ends. Germline V gives CDR1 SGHTA, CDR2 FQGTGA. This CDR3 has 15 amino acids. Written as DNA, the CDR3 is TGTGCCAGCAGCTTAAACCCACCGCCAGGGGAGACCCAGTACTTC. Protein: CASSLNPPPGETQYF. Together with reference TRBV7-3 and TRBJ2-5, the CDR3 gives the full variable domain: GAGVSQTPSNKVTEKGKYVELRCDPISGHTALYWYRQSLGQGPEFLIYFQGTGAADDSGLPNDRFFAVRPEGSVSTLKIQRTERGDSAVYLCASSLNPPPGETQYFGPGTRLLVL.

V usage is TRBV18 and J usage is TRBJ2-1, with 8 bases aligning to TRBD2. Trimming removed 3 bases from V and 0 bases from J; junction bases left unmatched: 7. There are 17 residues in the CDR3. The germline V gene has CDR1 KGHSH and CDR2 LQKENI. The CDR3: CASSPRRGGSSYNEQFF. In DNA, the CDR3 is TGTGCCAGCTCACCCCGTCGGGGGGGGAGCTCCTACAATGAGCAGTTCTTC.

The CDR3 loop reads CASSLDSAGNTIYF. Here the CDR3 DNA reads TGTGCCAGCAGCTTAGACAGTGCTGGAAACACCATATATTTT. The rearrangement uses TRBV7-2 and TRBJ1-3; D gene ambiguous. In germline, CDR1 is SGHTA, CDR2 FQGNSA. This CDR3 is built from 14 residues. Trimming removed 1 base from V and 2 bases from J, with 6 bases in between.

This rearrangement joins TRBV13 to TRBJ2-2; no clear D gene. Between the trimmed V and J ends, which lost 2 bases and 3 bases, there was a span of 7 bases. The CDR3 length is 14 residues. Germline loops: CDR1 PRHDT, CDR2 FYEKMQ (reference sequence). The CDR3 is CASSLTSYTGELFF. DNA for the CDR3: TGTGCCAGCAGCTTAACCTCATACACCGGGGAGCTGTTTTTT. The variable domain in full, with the rest retrieved from reference TRBV13 and TRBJ2-2, is AAGVIQSPRHLIKEKRETATLKCYPIPRHDTVYWYQQGPGQDPQFLISFYEKMQSDKGSIPDRFSAQQFSDYHSELNMSSLELGDSALYFCASSLTSYTGELFFGEGSRLTVL.

V and J are TRBV7-8 and TRBJ2-3; 7 bases agree with TRBD1. This CDR3 has 14 residues. The trim removed 4 bases at V and 4 bases at J, leaving 5 bases unmatched. CDR1 is SGHVS, CDR2 FQNEAQ, per germline. CDR3 sequence reads: CASSYRQGADTQYF. DNA of the CDR3: TGTGCCAGCAGCTATCGACAGGGAGCAGATACGCAGTATTTT.

J is TRBJ2-1 and V is TRBV10-1; D is possibly TRBD2 (6 bases). CDR1 and CDR2 from the germline V gene are WNHNN and SYGVQD (reference sequence). The CDR3 runs 13 residues. Trimming took off 6 bases at V and 9 bases at J, with 15 bases between the two ends. Here the CDR3 DNA reads TGCGCCAGCAGCCCTGACCGGGGAGGTGAGCAGTTCTTC. Protein product: CASSPDRGGEQFF.

The rearrangement links TRBV4-3 to TRBJ1-5; unclear D gene. In germline, CDR1 is LGHNA, CDR2 YSLEER. With 1 base removed from V and 9 bases from J, the gap between germline ends came to 7 bases. The CDR3 sequence is 12 residues long. The CDR3: CASSQGGGPQHF. In nucleotides, the CDR3 is TGCGCCAGCAGCCAAGGAGGCGGGCCCCAGCATTTT.

The gene calls are TRBV4-3 and TRBJ2-1; D unresolved. This CDR3 spans 18 amino acids. Germline values: CDR1 LGHNA, CDR2 YSLEER. V was pared by 0 bases and J by 3 bases, with 18 bases between. The CDR3 DNA follows: TGCGCCAGCAGCCAAGAGCCTCGCTCCTCCGCGATCTACAATGAGCAGTTCTTC. This gives the protein CASSQEPRSSAIYNEQFF.

This clone was counted a few times. The genes are TRBV6-5 and TRBJ2-1, with D hard to call. CDR3 length: 13 residues. V was clipped by 4 bases and J by 10 bases, with 14 bases between them. Germline CDR1 reads MNHEY; CDR2 reads SVGAGI. CDR3 bases: TGTGCCAGCAGTTTTGGACCCCGGTTCGAGCAGTTCTTC. Amino acid sequence: CASSFGPRFEQFF.

This chain uses TRBV5-4 with TRBJ1-1; D is uncertain. Germline CDR1 SGHNT, CDR2 YYREEE (reference sequence). The V end lost 4 bases, the J end lost 3 bases, and 13 bases lay between the germline ends. The CDR3 runs 14 residues. The CDR3 here is CASSHGLGDTEAFF. As DNA, the CDR3 is TGTGCCAGCAGCCACGGACTTGGGGACACTGAAGCTTTCTTT.